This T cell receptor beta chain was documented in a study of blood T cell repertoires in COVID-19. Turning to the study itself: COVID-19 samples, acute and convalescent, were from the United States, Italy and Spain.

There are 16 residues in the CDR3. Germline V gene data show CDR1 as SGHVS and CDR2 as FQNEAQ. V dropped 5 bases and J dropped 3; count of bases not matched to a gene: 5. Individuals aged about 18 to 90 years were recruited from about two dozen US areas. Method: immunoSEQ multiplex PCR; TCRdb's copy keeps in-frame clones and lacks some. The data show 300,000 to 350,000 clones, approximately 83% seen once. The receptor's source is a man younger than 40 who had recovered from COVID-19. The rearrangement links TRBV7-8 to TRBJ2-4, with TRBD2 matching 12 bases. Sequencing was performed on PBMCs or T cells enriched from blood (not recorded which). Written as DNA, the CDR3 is TGTGCCAGCAGCAAGACTAGCGGGGGCCTCAAAAACATTCAGTACTTC. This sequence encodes CASSKTSGGLKNIQYF.